These 22 T cell receptor beta chains were all obtained from the same sample, sequenced in a study of T-cell memory formation after mild COVID-19 (dated by TCRdb to 2020 to 2023). Libraries were prepared through 5' RACE. Sequencing used an Illumina NovaSeq 6000. TCRdb reanalyzed the raw reads on its own, using fastp at Q25 for trimming and MiXCR for clone calling, and kept in-frame beta chains. Each CDR3 protein gets just one entry, which takes the most common genes and DNA from the rows behind it. In this sample the table shows hundreds of thousands of distinct CDR3 sequences, roughly 20% of which occur a single time. Roughly 8.3% of the sample goes to the ten largest clones. Sequenced sample: PBMCs or a T cell subset sorted from them (not recorded which). The receptors come from an adult woman who had mild COVID-19 (a few samples of this study predate the infection). The sample titles of this study are shuffled in the database, so cell type and time point are left out; the donor was told from shared clones.

V usage is TRBV6-5 and J usage is TRBJ2-6, with TRBD1 matching 7 bases. J lost 1 base, V lost 2 bases, and 17 bases had no gene match. Germline CDR1 reads MNHEY; CDR2 reads SVGAGI. This CDR3 has 21 amino acids. The DNA of the CDR3 is TGTGCCAGCAGTTACAGGTCGCCAGGGACAGTGCCGCTATCTGGGGCCAACGTCCTGACTTTC. Translated: CASSYRSPGTVPLSGANVLTF.

The chain combines TRBV6-1 with TRBJ2-7, with 7 positions matching TRBD2. The trim removed 6 bases at V and 0 bases at J, leaving 5 bases unmatched. The germline V gene has CDR1 MNHNS and CDR2 SASEGT. The CDR3 consists of 14 residues. CDR3 DNA sequence: TGTGCCAGCAGGGTTGGCGGGAGCTCCTACGAGCAGTACTTC. Translated: CASRVGGSSYEQYF.

This clonotype has just a few counts. The CDR3 region is CASSLGGGYPTEAFF. The CDR3 DNA reads TGTGCCAGCAGCTTAGGCGGGGGTTATCCCACTGAAGCTTTCTTT. The chain carries TRBV7-9 and TRBJ1-1, with D perhaps matching TRBD1 (5 bases). CDR1 is SEHNR, CDR2 FQNEAQ, per germline (reference sequence). V was pared by 1 base and J by 4 bases, with 13 bases between. The CDR3 runs 15 residues.

This clonotype was observed a few times. The chain couples TRBV24-1 to TRBJ1-1; no firm D call. V gave up 4 bases and J gave up 1 base, with 12 bases separating them. Germline CDR1 is KGHDR and CDR2 is SFDVKD. The CDR3 covers 15 residues. The chain's CDR3 is CATSDPTRGNTEAFF. In nucleotides, the CDR3 is TGTGCCACCAGTGACCCGACTCGGGGGAACACTGAAGCTTTCTTT.

This clonotype appeared a few times. This chain joins TRBV5-5 and TRBJ2-1; TRBD2 matches at 7 bases. Trimming took 1 base from V and 6 from J; bases not matched to a gene: 1. This CDR3 is built from 13 residues. Germline CDR1 is SGHKS and CDR2 is YYEKEE (reference sequence). CDR3 bases: TGTGCCAGCAGCTTGAAGCGGGGCAATGAGCAGTTCTTC. Residues: CASSLKRGNEQFF.

This clonotype was counted between two and nine times. The chain carries TRBV6-5 and TRBJ1-5, with a weak D call TRBD1 (5 bases). V was clipped by 0 bases and J by 2 bases, with 8 bases between them. CDR1 is MNHEY, CDR2 SVGAGI, per germline. There are 15 residues in the CDR3. CDR3 amino acids: CASSYSGVRNQPQHF. As DNA, the CDR3 is TGTGCCAGCAGTTACTCAGGGGTCCGCAATCAGCCCCAGCATTTT.

On this clonotype: A read error may account for a junction end that differs from germline. The V and J genes are TRBV5-1 and TRBJ1-1, with a tentative D call TRBD1 (6 bases). The CDR3 contains 14 residues. Germline-derived CDR1 and CDR2 are SGHRS and YFSETQ. The CDR3 DNA sequence: TGCGACAGCAGCTTGCGGGGGCAGAACACTGAAGCTTTCTTT. This encodes CDSSLRGQNTEAFF.

This clonotype appeared a few times. The CDR3 nucleotides read TGCAGTGCTAGAGTATCCGGGACTAGCGGGAGTTTCACAGATACGCAGTATTTT. Amino acid sequence: CSARVSGTSGSFTDTQYF. The J gene is TRBJ2-3, the V gene TRBV20-1; 14 bases map to TRBD2. Germline V gene sequence: CDR1 DFQATT, CDR2 SNEGSKA (reference sequence). The CDR3 is 18 amino acids. V trimming: 1 base; J trimming: 2 bases; junction bases outside the gene matches: 8.

V gene TRBV12-3 or TRBV12-4 combines with J gene TRBJ2-1; TRBD1 is a possible D gene (5 bases). The CDR3 has 14 amino acids. The V gene lost 6 bases and the J gene lost 5 bases, with 14 bases spanning the gap. CDR3 nucleotide sequence: TGTGCCAGCAGACCTAGTTTACAGGACAATGAGCAGTTCTTC. Protein sequence: CASRPSLQDNEQFF.

This clonotype was found a few times. The chain uses TRBV7-9 and TRBJ2-1; the match to TRBD2 covers 9 bases. The CDR3 sequence is 17 residues long. CDR1 SEHNR and CDR2 FQNEAQ come from the germline V gene (reference sequence). The J segment lost 0 bases and the V segment lost 7 bases, leaving 10 bases of the junction unmatched. The CDR3: CASTLGTSRDSYNEQFF. CDR3 DNA: TGTGCCAGCACCCTCGGGACTAGCAGAGACTCCTACAATGAGCAGTTCTTC.

The sample holds a few counts of this clonotype. The chain combines TRBV24-1 with TRBJ1-2; possibly TRBD1 for D (5 bases). Germline V gene lookup returns CDR1 KGHDR and CDR2 SFDVKD. V dropped 0 bases and J dropped 6 bases, with 10 bases sitting between them. This CDR3 comprises 14 residues. In nucleotides, the CDR3 is TGTGCCACCAGTGATTTGACCGGGGCGGATGGCTACACCTTC. It encodes CATSDLTGADGYTF.

The rearrangement links TRBV24-1 to TRBJ2-1, with 7 nucleotides matching TRBD1. Losses at the gene ends were 9 bases for V and 13 bases for J; bases not matched to a gene: 14. Per the germline V gene, CDR1 is KGHDR and CDR2 is SFDVKD. The CDR3 has 13 amino acids. The CDR3 DNA sequence: TGTGCCACCGGAAGCCCAACAGGGGCGCCTCAGTTCTTC. Its translation: CATGSPTGAPQFF.

The CDR3 loop reads CASSPGTGDSYNEQFF. In DNA, the CDR3 is TGTGCCAGCAGCCCTGGGACAGGGGACTCCTACAATGAGCAGTTCTTC. The V call is TRBV9, the J call TRBJ2-7, with TRBD1 matching 10 bases. The J call may be mistaken, given a closer DNA end match to TRBJ2-1. The CDR3 runs 16 residues. The germline V gene encodes CDR1 SGDLS and CDR2 YYNGEE.

The V gene is TRBV7-8, the J gene TRBJ2-7; no clear D. Trimming took 1 base from V and 0 from J, leaving 13 bases between them. Germline CDR1 reads SGHVS; CDR2 reads FQNEAQ. The CDR3 contains 16 residues. The CDR3 region is CASSLVSAATSYEQYF. The CDR3 DNA follows: TGTGCCAGCAGCTTAGTGTCAGCTGCTACCTCCTACGAGCAGTACTTC.

This clonotype was observed a few times. J is TRBJ1-1 and V is TRBV12-3 or TRBV12-4; D call uncertain. V was pared by 7 bases and J by 4 bases, with 13 bases between. CDR3 length equals 13 residues. The CDR3 DNA reads TGTGCCAGCACTCAAGAGATAGCCACTGAAGCTTTCTTT. Protein sequence: CASTQEIATEAFF.

V usage is TRBV20-1 and J usage is TRBJ2-3, with 8 bases identical to TRBD2. The CDR3 has 14 residues. J lost 0 bases, V lost 4 bases, and 3 bases had no gene match. Germline lookup yields CDR1 DFQATT and CDR2 SNEGSKA (reference sequence). The DNA of the CDR3 is TGCAGTGCTAAGCGGGAGTTAAGCACAGATACGCAGTATTTT. Translating it yields CSAKRELSTDTQYF.

V usage is TRBV30 and J usage is TRBJ1-5; 12 bases are a match to TRBD1. Germline CDR1 reads GTSNPN; CDR2 reads SVGIG (reference sequence). Trimming cost V 4 bases and J 5 bases; bases outside gene matches: 6. CDR3 length: 15 residues. The CDR3: CAWNRDRGRDQPQHF. CDR3 bases: TGTGCCTGGAATCGGGACAGGGGGCGCGATCAGCCCCAGCATTTT.

This chain connects TRBV7-6 to TRBJ2-7, with D perhaps TRBD1 (6 bases). This CDR3 has 14 residues. Germline V gene lookup returns CDR1 SGHVS and CDR2 FNYEAQ. Trimming cost V 0 bases and J 5 bases, with 11 bases left between them. The DNA for the CDR3 is TGTGCCAGCAGCTTAGCGGCAGGGGAGAACGAGCAGTACTTC. This sequence encodes CASSLAAGENEQYF.

This clonotype has ten or more counts. The V gene is TRBV7-9, the J gene TRBJ2-7; D may correspond to TRBD1 or TRBD2 (6 bases each). V shed 5 bases and J shed 3 bases, with 17 bases lying between them. This CDR3 spans 15 amino acids. Germline loops: CDR1 SEHNR, CDR2 FQNEAQ (reference sequence). CDR3 in DNA: TGTGCCAGCAGCGGGGGGCCGGGCGTCCTCTACGAGCAGTACTTC. Residues: CASSGGPGVLYEQYF.

A few counts support this clonotype. Mismatch with germline at one junction end may stem from a read error. CDR3 region: CASSLEWGASGTYEQYF. The CDR3 coding sequence is TGTGCCAGCAGCCTAGAATGGGGGGCTAGCGGGACCTACGAGCAGTACTTC. The chain has TRBV11-2 and TRBJ2-7, with 9 bases identical to TRBD2. Germline V gives CDR1 SGHAT, CDR2 FQNNGV. The CDR3 is 17 amino acids.

This clonotype was observed a handful of times. This chain links TRBV27 with TRBJ2-3, with 8 nucleotides matching TRBD1. Per the germline V gene, CDR1 is MNHEY and CDR2 is SMNVEV (reference sequence). With V trimmed by 5 bases and J by 2 bases, 12 bases remained unmatched. The CDR3 spans 17 residues. The CDR3 loop is CASSTPRTGSLTDTQYF. The CDR3 bases are TGTGCCAGCAGTACTCCTCGGACAGGGAGTCTCACAGATACGCAGTATTTT.

The chain couples TRBV5-1 to TRBJ1-6; D ambiguous. The V end lost 0 bases, the J end lost 9 bases, and 10 bases lay between the germline ends. Germline V gene sequence: CDR1 SGHRS, CDR2 YFSETQ. The CDR3 has 14 residues. CDR3 sequence: CASSLASRGSPLHF. In nucleotides, the CDR3 is TGCGCCAGCAGCTTGGCTTCGCGTGGTTCACCCCTCCACTTT. Combining the CDR3 with reference TRBV5-1 and TRBJ1-6 gives the whole variable domain KAGVTQTPRYLIKTRGQQVTLSCSPISGHRSVSWYQQTPGQGLQFLFEYFSETQRNKGNFPGRFSGRQFSNSRSEMNVSTLELGDSALYLCASSLASRGSPLHFGNGTRLTVT.